Shown below are 4 T cell receptor beta chains from a single sample sequenced in a study of blood T cell repertoires in COVID-19. This table comes from immunoSEQ multiplex PCR, and its TCRdb copy is limited to in-frame clones, with some not included. Among over 50,000 clones, about 80% were seen once, and the ten largest hold about 20%. The sequenced sample consisted of peripheral blood. The receptor source for this set is a man at least 80 years old with active or convalescent COVID-19.

The chain combines TRBV7-2 with TRBJ2-4; maybe TRBD2 (6 bases). V lost 2 bases to trimming and J lost 0 bases, with 8 bases between them. Germline CDR1 reads SGHTA; CDR2 reads FQGNSA. The CDR3 is 15 residues long. DNA for the CDR3: TGTGCCAGCAGCTTAAGCGGGTTAGCCAAAAACATTCAGTACTTC. Its translation: CASSLSGLAKNIQYF.

The chain recombines TRBV3-1 (or the pseudogene TRBV3-2) with TRBJ2-3, with 8 nucleotides matching TRBD2. The CDR3 sequence is 15 residues long. CDR1 and CDR2 from the germline V gene are LGHDT and YNNKEL (reference sequence). Trimming cost V 4 bases and J 0 bases; bases outside gene matches: 3. The CDR3 DNA is TGTGCCAGCAGCCCAGCGGGAGTAAGCACAGATACGCAGTATTTT. Encoded protein: CASSPAGVSTDTQYF.

This clone appeared once. CDR3 DNA: TGTGCCAGCAGTTTCCTAGCGGGGGCCTACAATGAGCAGTTCTTC. This translates into CASSFLAGAYNEQFF. This sequence joins TRBV27 and TRBJ2-1, with TRBD2 identical over 10 bases. Germline CDR1 and CDR2: MNHEY and SMNVEV (reference sequence). The CDR3 loop spans 15 amino acids. Trimming cost V 3 bases and J 2 bases; bases outside gene matches: 1.

The chain joins TRBV6-2 or TRBV6-3 to TRBJ2-7; D ambiguous. This CDR3 comprises 15 residues. The V gene lost 0 bases and the J gene lost 2 bases, with 11 bases spanning the gap. CDR1 is MNHEY, CDR2 SVGEGT, per germline. The DNA of the CDR3 is TGTGCCAGCAGTTACTCTGAGGCTTCCCCCTACGAGCAGTACTTC. It codes for CASSYSEASPYEQYF.